These 13 T cell receptor beta chains were sequenced from one sample in a study of OX40 agonist ivuxolimab in advanced cancers. Only in-frame clones appear in the TCRdb table, and some are missing; sequencing was by immunoSEQ multiplex PCR. The data contain fewer than 100,000 clones, approximately 80% of them singletons. The sample consisted of CD4+ or CD8+ T cells sorted from blood, taken in a trial of the OX40 agonist ivuxolimab. Receptors originate from an adult with an advanced solid tumor such as melanoma, head and neck, liver or kidney cancer.

The chain combines TRBV7-6 with TRBJ2-3; 8 bases match TRBD1. This CDR3 spans 20 amino acids. Germline CDR1 and CDR2: SGHVS and FNYEAQ. Trimming took 1 base from V and 5 from J; bases not matched to a gene: 20. CDR3 bases: TGTGCCAGCAGCTTAGGGTGGGGGACAGGAGCACGATCAGATAAAGATACGCAGTATTTT. It codes for CASSLGWGTGARSDKDTQYF.

The gene calls are TRBV7-2 and TRBJ2-2; D gene ambiguous. This CDR3 region has 14 residues. The V gene's germline CDR1 is SGHTA and CDR2 FQGNSA. The ends were cut back, 2 bases at V and 4 bases at J, with 8 bases in the middle. DNA for the CDR3: TGTGCCAGCAGCTTACAAATGGCCACCGGGGAGCTGTTTTTT. This sequence encodes CASSLQMATGELFF. The variable domain in full, with the rest retrieved from reference TRBV7-2 and TRBJ2-2, is GAGVSQSPSNKVTEKGKDVELRCDPISGHTALYWYRQSLGQGLEFLIYFQGNSAPDKSGLPSDRFSAERTGGSVSTLTIQRTQQEDSAVYLCASSLQMATGELFFGEGSRLTVL.

The V gene is TRBV28, the J gene TRBJ2-2, with 7 nucleotides matching TRBD2. The length of the CDR3 is 17 residues. With 7 bases clipped from V and 0 bases from J, the junction kept 11 bases outside the gene matches. CDR1 MDHEN and CDR2 SYDVKM come from the germline V gene. DNA of the CDR3: TGTGCCAGCAAGCGTGCGACCCTAGCGGCGAACACCGGGGAGCTGTTTTTT. Translating it yields CASKRATLAANTGELFF.

V usage is TRBV29-1 and J usage is TRBJ1-2, with D possibly matching TRBD1 (6 bases). The CDR3 contains 13 residues. V dropped 4 bases and J dropped 5 bases, with 14 bases sitting between them. Germline V gene lookup returns CDR1 SQVTM and CDR2 ANQGSEA. The CDR3 DNA follows: TGCAGCGTTGTAGGTCAGGGGAAATATGGCTACACCTTC. It specifies CSVVGQGKYGYTF.

This sequence joins TRBV5-1 and TRBJ1-2; TRBD1 is a possible D gene (5 bases). The V gene's germline CDR1 is SGHRS and CDR2 YFSETQ. V lost 0 bases and J 4 bases, leaving 13 bases between the germline ends. There are 15 residues in the CDR3. CDR3 in amino acids: CASSLEGAETYGYTF. Written as DNA, the CDR3 is TGCGCCAGCAGCTTGGAAGGGGCAGAGACCTATGGCTACACCTTC.

The CDR3: CATSTLRGGQSPLHF. The CDR3 coding sequence is TGTGCCACCAGCACCCTAAGGGGCGGTCAATCACCCCTCCACTTT. The V and J genes are TRBV15 and TRBJ1-6; perhaps TRBD1 as D (5 bases). This CDR3 is built from 15 residues. With 4 bases removed from V and 10 bases from J, the gap between germline ends came to 17 bases. Germline lookup yields CDR1 LNHNV and CDR2 YYDKDF (reference sequence). The complete variable domain, with remaining parts taken from reference TRBV15 and TRBJ1-6, reads DAMVIQNPRYQVTQFGKPVTLSCSQTLNHNVMYWYQQKSSQAPKLLFHYYDKDFNNEADTPDNFQSRRPNTSFCFLDIRSPGLGDTAMYLCATSTLRGGQSPLHFGNGTRLTVT.

This clone was counted a few times. The genes are TRBV27 and TRBJ1-3; D is possibly TRBD1 (6 bases). This CDR3 region has 15 residues. V shed 5 bases and J shed 0 bases, with 11 bases lying between them. Germline assignment: CDR1 MNHEY and CDR2 SMNVEV (reference sequence). DNA of the CDR3: TGTGCCAGCAGTAAACAGGGCAACTCTGGAAACACCATATATTTT. It encodes CASSKQGNSGNTIYF.

This clone was found once. V usage is TRBV11-2 and J usage is TRBJ1-6; D is unclear. Trimming removed 5 bases from V and 7 bases from J, with 9 bases in between. Germline V gives CDR1 SGHAT, CDR2 FQNNGV. This CDR3 region has 13 residues. This CDR3 reads CASSLIQNSPLHF. The CDR3 DNA is TGTGCCAGCAGCCTCATACAGAATTCACCCCTCCACTTT.

About this clone: No DNA is shown, since the ends of the CDR3 on it are uncertain; the CDR3 is the one TCRdb lists. The chain combines TRBV7-2 with TRBJ2-2. The germline CDR1 and CDR2 sequences are SGHTA and FQGNSA. With termini counted, the CDR3 has 14 amino acids. The CDR3 spells CASSFGAGTGELFF.

V gene TRBV25-1 combines with J gene TRBJ2-7, with 10 bases fitting TRBD2. The CDR3 is 15 residues long. In germline, CDR1 is MGHDK, CDR2 SYGVNS. V dropped 6 bases and J dropped 5; count of bases not matched to a gene: 10. The DNA for the CDR3 is TGTGCCAGCAGCCCCAAAAGCGGGAGGGCGAACGAGCAGTACTTC. This sequence encodes CASSPKSGRANEQYF.

The chain links TRBV29-1 to TRBJ2-3, with 7 bases lining up with TRBD1. The V segment lost 4 bases and the J segment 2 bases; nucleotides outside the gene matches: 9. This CDR3 region has 15 residues. Germline values: CDR1 SQVTM, CDR2 ANQGSEA. CDR3 loop: CSVALTGRYTDTQYF. DNA for the CDR3: TGCAGCGTTGCTCTGACAGGGCGGTACACAGATACGCAGTATTTT.

V is TRBV6-4 and J is TRBJ2-7; weak D call: TRBD1 (6 bases). CDR1 is MRHNA, CDR2 SNTAGT, per germline. The V and J ends lost 7 bases and 7 bases respectively, with 32 bases between them. There are 18 residues in the CDR3. CDR3 sequence reads: CASILGTQGHRFIEEQYF. The CDR3 DNA sequence: TGTGCCAGCATTCTCGGGACACAGGGACACCGCTTTATTGAGGAGCAGTACTTC.

The rearrangement links TRBV7-3 to TRBJ2-1; TRBD2 agrees at 9 bases. Germline loops: CDR1 SGHTA, CDR2 FQGTGA. The CDR3 is 14 residues long. The junction had 7 bases not matched to a gene; V was cut back by 5 bases and J by 8 bases. This chain's CDR3 is CASSTTGTSYEQFF. CDR3 sequence (DNA): TGTGCCAGCAGCACCACCGGGACTAGCTATGAGCAGTTCTTC.